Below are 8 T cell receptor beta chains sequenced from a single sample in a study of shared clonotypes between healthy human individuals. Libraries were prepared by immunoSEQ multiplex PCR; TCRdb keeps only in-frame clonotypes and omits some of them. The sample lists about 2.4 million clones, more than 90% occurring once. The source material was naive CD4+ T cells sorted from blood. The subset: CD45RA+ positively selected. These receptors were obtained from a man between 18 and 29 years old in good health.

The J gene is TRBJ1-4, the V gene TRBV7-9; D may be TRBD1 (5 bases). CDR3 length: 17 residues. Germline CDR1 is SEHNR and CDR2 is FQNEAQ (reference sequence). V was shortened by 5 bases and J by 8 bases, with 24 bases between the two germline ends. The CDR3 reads CASSPGTGQFSGEKLFF. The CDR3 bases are TGTGCCAGCAGCCCCGGTACGGGGCAATTCTCGGGGGAAAAACTGTTTTTT.

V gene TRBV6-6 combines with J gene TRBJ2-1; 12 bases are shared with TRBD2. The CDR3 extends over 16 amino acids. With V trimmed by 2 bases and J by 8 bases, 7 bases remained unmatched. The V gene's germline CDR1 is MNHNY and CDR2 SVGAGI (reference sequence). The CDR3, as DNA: TGTGCCAGCAGTTACGGGTCTAGCGGGGGGGTTGATGAGCAGTTCTTC. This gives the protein CASSYGSSGGVDEQFF.

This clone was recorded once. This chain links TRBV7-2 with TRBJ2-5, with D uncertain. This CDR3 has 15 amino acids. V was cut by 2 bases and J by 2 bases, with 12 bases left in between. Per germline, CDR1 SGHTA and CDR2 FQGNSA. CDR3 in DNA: TGTGCCAGCAGCTTAAGGGTCCCAGCTCAAGAGACCCAGTACTTC. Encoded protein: CASSLRVPAQETQYF. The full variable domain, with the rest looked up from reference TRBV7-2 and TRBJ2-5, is GAGVSQSPSNKVTEKGKDVELRCDPISGHTALYWYRQSLGQGLEFLIYFQGNSAPDKSGLPSDRFSAERTGGSVSTLTIQRTQQEDSAVYLCASSLRVPAQETQYFGPGTRLLVL.

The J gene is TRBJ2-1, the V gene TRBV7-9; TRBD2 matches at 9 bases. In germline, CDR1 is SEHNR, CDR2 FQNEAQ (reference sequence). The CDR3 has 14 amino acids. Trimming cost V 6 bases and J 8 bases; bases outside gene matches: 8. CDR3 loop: CASRLGTSIDEQFF. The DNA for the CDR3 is TGTGCCAGCAGACTTGGGACTAGCATAGATGAGCAGTTCTTC.

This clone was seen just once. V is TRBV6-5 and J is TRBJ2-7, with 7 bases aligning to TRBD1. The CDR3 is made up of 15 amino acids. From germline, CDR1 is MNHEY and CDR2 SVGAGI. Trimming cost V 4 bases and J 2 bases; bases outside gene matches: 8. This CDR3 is CASSFFRTGTYEQYF. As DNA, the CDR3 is TGTGCCAGCAGTTTCTTCCGGACAGGCACCTACGAGCAGTACTTC.

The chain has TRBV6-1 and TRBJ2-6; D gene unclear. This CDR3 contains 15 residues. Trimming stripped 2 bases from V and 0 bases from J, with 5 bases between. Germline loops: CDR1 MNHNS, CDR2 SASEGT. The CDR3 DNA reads TGTGCCAGCAGTGAACGCCTCTCTGGGGCCAACGTCCTGACTTTC. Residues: CASSERLSGANVLTF.

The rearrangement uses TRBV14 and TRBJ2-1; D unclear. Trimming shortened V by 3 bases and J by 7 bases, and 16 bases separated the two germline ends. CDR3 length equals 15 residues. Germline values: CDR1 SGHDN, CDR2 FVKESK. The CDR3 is CASSHGLLGPNEQFF. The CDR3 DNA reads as TGTGCCAGCAGCCACGGGCTCCTAGGCCCGAATGAGCAGTTCTTC.

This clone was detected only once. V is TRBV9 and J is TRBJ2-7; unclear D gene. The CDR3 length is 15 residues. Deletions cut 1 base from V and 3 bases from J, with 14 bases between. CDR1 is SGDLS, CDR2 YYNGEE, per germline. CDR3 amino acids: CASSVSNTGLYEQYF. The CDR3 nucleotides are TGTGCCAGCAGCGTATCTAATACGGGTCTCTACGAGCAGTACTTC.